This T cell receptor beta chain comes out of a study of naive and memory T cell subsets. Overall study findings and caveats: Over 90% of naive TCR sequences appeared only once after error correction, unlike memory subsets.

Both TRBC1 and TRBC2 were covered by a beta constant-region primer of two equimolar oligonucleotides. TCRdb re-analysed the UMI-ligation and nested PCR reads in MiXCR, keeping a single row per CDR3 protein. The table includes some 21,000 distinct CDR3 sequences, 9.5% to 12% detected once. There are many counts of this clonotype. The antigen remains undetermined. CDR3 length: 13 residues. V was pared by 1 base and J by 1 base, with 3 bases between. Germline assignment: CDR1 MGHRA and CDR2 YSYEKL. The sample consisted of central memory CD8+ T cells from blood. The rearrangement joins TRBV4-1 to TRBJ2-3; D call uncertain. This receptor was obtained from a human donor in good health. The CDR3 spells CASSQGRTDTQYF. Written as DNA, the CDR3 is TGCGCCAGCAGCCAAGGGCGCACAGATACGCAGTATTTT.